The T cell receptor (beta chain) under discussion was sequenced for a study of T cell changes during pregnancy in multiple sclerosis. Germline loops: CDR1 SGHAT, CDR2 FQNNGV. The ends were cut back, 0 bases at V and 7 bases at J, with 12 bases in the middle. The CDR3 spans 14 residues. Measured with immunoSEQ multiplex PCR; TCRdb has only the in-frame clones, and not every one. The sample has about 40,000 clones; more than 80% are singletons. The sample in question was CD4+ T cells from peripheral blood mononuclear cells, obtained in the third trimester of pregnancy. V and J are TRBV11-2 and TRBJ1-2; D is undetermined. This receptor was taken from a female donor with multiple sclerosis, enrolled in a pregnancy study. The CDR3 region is CASSLDIGFSGYTF. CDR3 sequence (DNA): TGTGCCAGCAGCTTAGACATCGGTTTCTCTGGCTACACCTTC.